This T cell receptor beta chain was obtained from a study of blood T cell repertoires in COVID-19. Study in general: Samples taken during acute and convalescent COVID-19 were collected in the United States, Italy and Spain. PBMCs, B-cell-depleted T cells, or T cells provided the cDNA or gDNA that made up the material.

In the study's own analysis: Quantification of nucleated cells was approximated via reference gene primer amplification. Here immunoSEQ multiplex PCR was the method, and the copy in TCRdb shows in-frame clones only, minus some. Clone size and V and J calls were adopted from that table, with D and trimming inferred from the DNA. The table has approximately 350,000 clones, 90% to 95% seen once. The sequencing input was peripheral blood. The source is a woman aged 18 to 35 who had recovered from COVID-19.

This chain's CDR3 is CASSLVRSGLYNEQFF. Written as DNA, the CDR3 is TGTGCCAGCAGCTTAGTTCGTAGCGGACTTTACAATGAGCAGTTCTTC. V is TRBV11-2 and J is TRBJ2-1, with D possibly TRBD2 on 6 matching bases. Trimming stripped 1 base from V and 4 bases from J, with 14 bases between. Germline CDR1 SGHAT, CDR2 FQNNGV. The CDR3 loop spans 16 amino acids.